Listed here are 26 T cell receptor beta chains from one sample, sequenced in a study of regulatory T cells in long-lasting Graves disease. Library construction for TCR beta used iRepertoire HTBI primers and Arm-PCR of CDR3 regions. Via MiXCR, TCRdb re-called the multiplex PCR reads, giving one row per CDR3 protein. The sample lists over 300,000 distinct CDR3 sequences, roughly 21% occurring once. Documented time point: persistent/refractory GD, antithyroid drugs over 5 years with positive TRAb. Construction of the TCR library relied on RNA isolated from PBMCs. The material sequenced was peripheral blood mononuclear cells (PBMCs), taken when the disease was refractory, from a patient treated with antithyroid drugs. All receptors come from a female donor with Graves disease.

This clonotype was seen at least ten times. J is TRBJ1-2 and V is TRBV28; 9 bases map to TRBD1. The germline CDR1 and CDR2 sequences are MDHEN and SYDVKM. The CDR3 spans 14 residues. The V and J ends lost 3 bases and 5 bases, in that order; junction bases with no gene match: 4. The CDR3, as DNA: TGTGCCAGCAGTTTGACGGGACAGGGTTATGGCTACACCTTC. This encodes CASSLTGQGYGYTF.

This clonotype appeared a few times. The J gene is TRBJ2-7, the V gene TRBV19, with 12 bases identical to TRBD2. The V and J ends lost 1 base and 1 base, in that order; junction bases with no gene match: 5. Germline CDR1 and CDR2: LNHDA and SQIVND (reference sequence). This CDR3 has 17 amino acids. Here the CDR3 DNA reads TGTGCCAGTAGTATAGGTTCCGGACTAGCGGGGTCCTACGAGCAGTACTTC. Protein sequence: CASSIGSGLAGSYEQYF.

The rearrangement uses TRBV11-2 and TRBJ1-1; no reliable D call. Looked up from germline, CDR1 is SGHAT and CDR2 is FQNNGV. This CDR3 has 15 residues. The V and J ends lost 3 bases and 1 base respectively, with 12 bases between them. CDR3 region: CASSFSPRSNTEAFF. The CDR3 DNA sequence: TGTGCCAGCAGCTTCTCTCCTAGATCGAACACTGAAGCTTTCTTT.

Ten or more counts support this clonotype. J is TRBJ1-5 and V is TRBV19; unclear D gene. The CDR3 covers 12 residues. CDR1 and CDR2 (germline): LNHDA, SQIVND (reference sequence). The germline V and J ends were trimmed by 11 bases and 9 bases, with 17 bases remaining between them. Here the CDR3 DNA reads TGTGCCGGAACCGTGGGTAAACTGCCCCAGCATTTT. Translated, it gives CAGTVGKLPQHF.

This clonotype was recorded a few times. The V and J genes are TRBV30 and TRBJ2-7; unclear D gene. The germline V and J ends were trimmed by 1 base and 1 base, with 11 bases remaining between them. CDR3 length equals 14 residues. CDR1 GTSNPN and CDR2 SVGIG come from the germline V gene (reference sequence). CDR3 nucleotide sequence: TGTGCCTGGAGTGACGGCGTCAGATCCTACGAGCAGTACTTC. This gives the protein CAWSDGVRSYEQYF.

The table lists this clonotype with a few counts. The chain uses TRBV2 and TRBJ2-3; 8 bases agree with TRBD1. The V segment lost 10 bases and the J segment 4 bases; nucleotides outside the gene matches: 10. From germline, CDR1 is SNHLY and CDR2 FYNNEI. The CDR3 extends over 14 amino acids. The CDR3 loop reads CAIPGQASSDTQYF. CDR3 in DNA: TGTGCCATCCCGGGACAGGCCAGTTCAGATACGCAGTATTTT.

The rearrangement uses TRBV2 and TRBJ1-1; 7 bases fit TRBD1. V was clipped by 4 bases and J by 1 base; unmatched bases: 3. Germline lookup yields CDR1 SNHLY and CDR2 FYNNEI. The CDR3 is made up of 14 amino acids. The chain's CDR3 is CASSGGQPNTEAFF. In DNA form, the CDR3 reads TGTGCCAGCAGTGGGGGACAGCCGAACACTGAAGCTTTCTTT.

This clonotype was observed at least ten times. The rearrangement joins TRBV27 to TRBJ1-4; no definite D call. V was cut by 6 bases and J by 4 bases, with 3 bases left in between. The length of the CDR3 is 11 residues. Germline assignment: CDR1 MNHEY and CDR2 SMNVEV (reference sequence). This CDR3 is CASRRNEKLFF. The CDR3 DNA reads TGTGCCAGCAGGCGTAATGAAAAACTGTTTTTT.

This clonotype was picked up many times. The gene calls are TRBV29-1 and TRBJ1-4, with 8 positions matching TRBD1. CDR3 length: 12 residues. Germline V gene sequence: CDR1 SQVTM, CDR2 ANQGSEA. The ends lost 5 bases at V and 6 bases at J; junction bases unmatched: 2. In DNA, the CDR3 is TGCAGCGTTAGGGGACAGGATGAAAAACTGTTTTTT. Translating gives CSVRGQDEKLFF.

There are a few counts of this clonotype. The V and J genes are TRBV11-3 and TRBJ2-7; D may correspond to TRBD1 or TRBD2 (6 bases each). Trimming pared 1 base from V and 7 bases from J, leaving 17 bases between. The CDR3 loop spans 15 amino acids. Germline lookup yields CDR1 SGHNT and CDR2 YENEEA. CDR3 protein: CASSLAQGARGEQYF. Written as DNA, the CDR3 is TGTGCCAGCAGCTTAGCACAGGGAGCCCGGGGGGAGCAGTACTTC.

V is TRBV30 and J is TRBJ1-2; D ambiguous. Trimming pared 2 bases from V and 8 bases from J, leaving 12 bases between. Germline lookup yields CDR1 GTSNPN and CDR2 SVGIG (reference sequence). The CDR3 totals 12 residues. CDR3 sequence reads: CAWSLFWAGYTF. CDR3 coding DNA: TGTGCCTGGAGTTTGTTTTGGGCAGGCTACACCTTC.

There are many counts of this clonotype. V gene TRBV19 combines with J gene TRBJ1-2; D call uncertain. The CDR3 extends over 16 amino acids. V lost 5 bases and J lost 8, with 24 bases in between. Germline CDR1 LNHDA, CDR2 SQIVND (reference sequence). The CDR3 DNA reads as TGTGCCAGTAGTCGACCTCTTTCAGGAAATTTGGGGGGCTACACCTTC. It translates to CASSRPLSGNLGGYTF.

The chain combines TRBV5-1 with TRBJ1-5; maybe TRBD1 (5 bases). The germline V and J ends were trimmed by 1 base and 5 bases, with 10 bases remaining between them. In germline, CDR1 is SGHRS, CDR2 YFSETQ. This CDR3 is built from 14 residues. The CDR3 loop is CASSLKVGDQPQHF. CDR3 in DNA: TGCGCCAGCAGCTTGAAAGTAGGGGATCAGCCCCAGCATTTT.

The chain employs TRBV19 and TRBJ2-7, with 8 bases fitting TRBD2. CDR3 length: 15 residues. Germline trimming cut 9 bases from V and 3 bases from J; bases unmatched to any gene: 13. Looked up from germline, CDR1 is LNHDA and CDR2 is SQIVND (reference sequence). The CDR3 DNA reads as TGTGCCAGCAGCCCCCGTACGGGAGGGCTCTACGAGCAGTACTTC. Its translation is CASSPRTGGLYEQYF.

The V gene is TRBV20-1, the J gene TRBJ1-1, with D unresolved. Germline V CDR1 and CDR2: DFQATT, SNEGSKA (reference sequence). V was cut by 3 bases and J by 7 bases, with 15 bases left in between. This CDR3 comprises 13 residues. This CDR3 is CSASRTVWVEAFF. The CDR3 bases are TGCAGTGCTAGCCGTACAGTATGGGTTGAAGCTTTCTTT.

This clonotype was counted a single time. The CDR3 coding sequence is TGTGCCAGCTCACCACTTGGTGGAAGCACAGATACGCAGTATTTT. This codes for CASSPLGGSTDTQYF. The chain is built from TRBV18 and TRBJ2-3, with D hard to call. There are 15 residues in the CDR3. Germline loops: CDR1 KGHSH, CDR2 LQKENI. V was cut by 1 base and J by 0 bases, with 8 bases left in between.

This clonotype was picked up a small number of times. The junction and the germline gene differ at one end; a read error may be behind it. CDR3 loop: CVTSEARDSHYEQYF. CDR3 coding DNA: TGTGTCACCAGTGAGGCGCGGGACAGCCACTACGAGCAGTACTTC. V gene TRBV24-1 combines with J gene TRBJ2-7; TRBD1 is a possible D gene (7 bases). The CDR3 has 15 residues. Germline CDR1 KGHDR, CDR2 SFDVKD.

With respect to this clonotype: Its ends do not fully match the called genes, so a read error is possible. The J gene is TRBJ2-2, the V gene TRBV18; TRBD2 is a possible D gene (5 bases). This CDR3 is built from 14 residues. The V gene's germline CDR1 is KGHSH and CDR2 LQKENI. The CDR3 DNA reads as TGTGCCAGCTCACCACGGCATAACACCGGGGAGCCGTTTTTT. Protein product: CASSPRHNTGEPFF.

This clonotype was counted many times. The chain uses TRBV28 and TRBJ1-5; TRBD1 is a possible D gene (5 bases). Trimming removed 5 bases from V and 6 bases from J, with 11 bases in between. In germline, CDR1 is MDHEN, CDR2 SYDVKM. The CDR3 has 13 residues. For the CDR3, the DNA is TGTGCCAGCAGTCTCTCAGGGAGTCAGCCCCAGCATTTT. Residues: CASSLSGSQPQHF.

The chain links TRBV12-3 or TRBV12-4 to TRBJ2-1, with 12 bases that match TRBD2. V lost 6 bases and J lost 5; bases outside the gene matches: 2. The CDR3 is 14 residues long. CDR3 DNA: TGTGCCAGCAGAACTAGCGGGGGGAACAATGAGCAGTTCTTC. It encodes CASRTSGGNNEQFF.

This chain connects TRBV6-5 to TRBJ1-1; 8 bases align to TRBD1. Germline values: CDR1 MNHEY, CDR2 SVGAGI. V lost 0 bases, J lost 4 bases, and 7 bases stayed unmatched. The CDR3 contains 16 residues. The CDR3 nucleotides are TGTGCCAGCAGTTACTCAGGGGGGACAGGACCCACTGAAGCTTTCTTT. This codes for CASSYSGGTGPTEAFF.

This clonotype has just a few counts. This chain uses TRBV7-3 with TRBJ1-1, with no clear D. The CDR3 is made up of 13 amino acids. Per the germline V gene, CDR1 is SGHTA and CDR2 is FQGTGA. Trimming pared 2 bases from V and 3 bases from J, leaving 7 bases between. As DNA, the CDR3 is TGTGCCAGCAGCTTACGGTCGGACACTGAAGCTTTCTTT. It specifies CASSLRSDTEAFF. Together with reference TRBV7-3 and TRBJ1-1, the CDR3 gives the full variable domain: GAGVSQTPSNKVTEKGKYVELRCDPISGHTALYWYRQSLGQGPEFLIYFQGTGAADDSGLPNDRFFAVRPEGSVSTLKIQRTERGDSAVYLCASSLRSDTEAFFGQGTRLTVV.

This clonotype showed up many times. The V and J genes are TRBV19 and TRBJ1-5; no clear D gene. The germline V gene encodes CDR1 LNHDA and CDR2 SQIVND (reference sequence). The CDR3 sequence is 13 residues long. Between the trimmed V and J ends, which lost 3 bases and 6 bases, there was a span of 9 bases. The CDR3: CASSIDGVQPQHF. DNA of the CDR3: TGTGCCAGTAGTATTGACGGGGTTCAGCCCCAGCATTTT. Full variable domain (remainder filled in from reference TRBV19 and TRBJ1-5): DGGITQSPKYLFRKEGQNVTLSCEQNLNHDAMYWYRQDPGQGLRLIYYSQIVNDFQKGDIAEGYSVSREKKESFPLTVTSAQKNPTAFYLCASSIDGVQPQHFGDGTRLSIL.

There are a few counts of this clonotype. This sequence joins TRBV5-1 and TRBJ2-5; tentative D call: TRBD2 (7 bases). Trimming pared 3 bases from V and 1 base from J, leaving 19 bases between. Looked up from germline, CDR1 is SGHRS and CDR2 is YFSETQ. The CDR3 loop spans 17 amino acids. The CDR3 spells CASSWGGGADSQETQYF. The CDR3 DNA follows: TGCGCCAGCAGCTGGGGAGGGGGGGCCGACTCCCAAGAGACCCAGTACTTC.

This clonotype was found many times. As DNA, the CDR3 is TGTGCCAGCACTGACGGCAGGGGAATTGCCAAAAACATTCAGTACTTC. Translation gives CASTDGRGIAKNIQYF. This chain connects TRBV2 to TRBJ2-4; a weak D match, TRBD1 (6 bases). Deletions cut 7 bases from V and 1 base from J, with 17 bases between. The length of the CDR3 is 16 residues. Germline V gives CDR1 SNHLY, CDR2 FYNNEI.

This clonotype was found many times. V is TRBV28 and J is TRBJ1-2; D is unclear. Germline assignment: CDR1 MDHEN and CDR2 SYDVKM. The V and J ends lost 4 bases and 4 bases respectively, with 10 bases between them. The CDR3 totals 13 residues. The DNA for the CDR3 is TGTGCCAGCAGTTCCGACTCCATCTATGGCTACACCTTC. Translating it yields CASSSDSIYGYTF.